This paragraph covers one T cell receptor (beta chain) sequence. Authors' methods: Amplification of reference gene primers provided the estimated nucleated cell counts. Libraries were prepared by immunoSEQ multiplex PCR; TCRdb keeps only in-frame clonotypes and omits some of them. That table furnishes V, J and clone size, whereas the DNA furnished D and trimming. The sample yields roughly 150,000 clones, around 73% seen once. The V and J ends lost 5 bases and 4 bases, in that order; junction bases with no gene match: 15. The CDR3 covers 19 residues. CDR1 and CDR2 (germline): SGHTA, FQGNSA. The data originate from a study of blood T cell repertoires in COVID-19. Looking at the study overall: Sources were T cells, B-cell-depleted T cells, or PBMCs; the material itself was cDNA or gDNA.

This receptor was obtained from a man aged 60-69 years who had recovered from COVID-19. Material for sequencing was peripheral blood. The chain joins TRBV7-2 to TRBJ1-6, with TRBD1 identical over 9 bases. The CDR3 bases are TGTGCCAGCAGCGCCCCCTCCGGGACAGGGTTTCCTTATAATTCACCCCTCCACTTT. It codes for CASSAPSGTGFPYNSPLHF.